The following is a T cell receptor beta chain sequence with its context. This entry is derived from a study of shared T cell receptors in the human thymus. CDR1 and CDR2 from the germline V gene are MNHEY and SMNVEV (reference sequence). J lost 1 base, V lost 5 bases, and 11 bases had no gene match. The CDR3 totals 17 residues. Using immunoSEQ multiplex PCR, the repertoire was profiled, and TCRdb retains in-frame clones only, with some absent. Of about 660,000 clones in the sample, about 89% are singletons; the top ten hold over 0.008%. The data also belong to a second study, concerning human thymus T cells. Turning to that study: Among the donors, all were healthy Finnish infants having corrective surgery for congenital heart defects. Thymus pieces cut out during corrective heart surgery were the tissue that was used.

The chain employs TRBV27 and TRBJ1-5; TRBD1 matches 7 bases. Material: thymocytes. The receptor was isolated from a boy under two years old with a congenital heart defect. In nucleotides, the CDR3 is TGTGCCAGCAGTCCTACCCGACAGGGTACCAGCAATCAGCCCCAGCATTTT. Translated, it gives CASSPTRQGTSNQPQHF.